The present entry profiles one T cell receptor (beta chain) with its context. The sample originates from a study of control samples from healthy donors and cancer patients. CDR3 size: 15 residues. V lost 3 bases, J lost 3 bases, and 11 bases lay in between. Looked up from germline, CDR1 is LNHDA and CDR2 is SQIVND (reference sequence). Here immunoSEQ multiplex PCR was the method, and the copy in TCRdb shows in-frame clones only, minus some. This table holds 91,000 or so clones, roughly nine tenths found once. V usage is TRBV19 and J usage is TRBJ1-4; perhaps TRBD1 as D (5 bases). Sequenced input: blood. The clonotype originates from a woman aged 25 to 39 in good health. CDR3 loop: CASSIVQGPNEKLFF. The CDR3 coding sequence is TGTGCCAGTAGTATCGTCCAGGGCCCTAATGAAAAACTGTTTTTT.